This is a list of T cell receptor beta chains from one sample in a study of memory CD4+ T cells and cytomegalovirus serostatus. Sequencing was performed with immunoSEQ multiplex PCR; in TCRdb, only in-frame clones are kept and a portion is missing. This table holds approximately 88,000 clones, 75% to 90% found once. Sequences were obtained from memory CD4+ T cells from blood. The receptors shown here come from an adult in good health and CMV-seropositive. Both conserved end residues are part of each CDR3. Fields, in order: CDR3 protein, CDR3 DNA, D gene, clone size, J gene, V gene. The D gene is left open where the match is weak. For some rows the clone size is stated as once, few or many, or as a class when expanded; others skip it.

CDR3aa: CASSSKPGLAYYEQYF; CDR3nt: TGTGCCAGCAGCTCAAAACCGGGACTAGCTTATTACGAGCAGTACTTC; d_gene: TRBD2; abundance: NA; j_gene: TRBJ2-7; v_gene: TRBV7-2
CDR3aa: CASSFGYSNQPQHF; CDR3nt: TGTGCCAGCAGCTTTGGGTATAGCAATCAGCCCCAGCATTTT; d_gene: NA; abundance: NA; j_gene: TRBJ1-5; v_gene: TRBV7-9
CDR3aa: CASSHRGATSGSFGELFF; CDR3nt: TGTGCCAGCAGCCACCGAGGAGCTACTAGCGGGAGCTTCGGGGAGCTGTTTTTT; d_gene: TRBD2; abundance: NA; j_gene: TRBJ2-2; v_gene: TRBV7-2
CDR3aa: CATRPSLGNEQFF; CDR3nt: TGTGCCACAAGACCATCGCTTGGCAATGAGCAGTTCTTC; d_gene: NA; abundance: NA; j_gene: TRBJ2-1; v_gene: TRBV27
CDR3aa: CASSLRQNTEAFF; CDR3nt: TGTGCCAGCAGTTTACGACAGAACACTGAAGCTTTCTTT; d_gene: NA; abundance: NA; j_gene: TRBJ1-1; v_gene: TRBV7-6
CDR3aa: CASSLQETQYF; CDR3nt: TGTGCCAGCAGCCTCCAAGAGACCCAGTACTTC; d_gene: NA; abundance: NA; j_gene: TRBJ2-5; v_gene: TRBV7-2
CDR3aa: CASSPPDRGLGYGYTF; CDR3nt: TGTGCCAGCTCACCACCGGACAGGGGGCTCGGCTATGGCTACACCTTC; d_gene: TRBD1; abundance: NA; j_gene: TRBJ1-2; v_gene: TRBV18
CDR3aa: CASSSDSPYEQYF; CDR3nt: TGTGCCAGCAGTTCCGACTCCCCCTACGAGCAGTACTTC; d_gene: NA; abundance: NA; j_gene: TRBJ2-7; v_gene: TRBV6-6
CDR3aa: CASSLRPEGRTEAFF; CDR3nt: TGTGCCAGCAGTTTACGCCCTGAGGGAAGGACTGAAGCTTTCTTT; d_gene: NA; abundance: once; j_gene: TRBJ1-1; v_gene: TRBV28
CDR3aa: CASSQDRNSGNTIYF; CDR3nt: TGTGCCAGCAGCCAAGATCGGAACTCTGGAAACACCATATATTTT; d_gene: NA; abundance: NA; j_gene: TRBJ1-3; v_gene: TRBV4-2
CDR3aa: CAISGTGLGTEAFF; CDR3nt: TGTGCCATCAGTGGAACAGGGTTGGGCACTGAAGCTTTCTTT; d_gene: NA; abundance: NA; j_gene: TRBJ1-1; v_gene: TRBV10-3
CDR3aa: CASSLVGSAEAFF; CDR3nt: TGCGCCAGCAGCTTGGTGGGGTCCGCTGAAGCTTTCTTT; d_gene: NA; abundance: NA; j_gene: TRBJ1-1; v_gene: TRBV5-1
CDR3aa: CASSESTARATQYF; CDR3nt: TGCGCCAGCAGTGAGTCGACGGCCCGAGCGACCCAGTACTTC; d_gene: NA; abundance: NA; j_gene: TRBJ2-5; v_gene: TRBV10-1
CDR3aa: CARQAMSSYEQYF; CDR3nt: TGTGCCAGGCAGGCCATGAGCTCCTACGAGCAGTACTTC; d_gene: NA; abundance: NA; j_gene: TRBJ2-7; v_gene: TRBV6-5
CDR3aa: CASSLGDRVTYEQYF; CDR3nt: TGTGCCAGCAGTTTAGGGGACAGGGTAACCTACGAGCAGTACTTC; d_gene: TRBD1; abundance: NA; j_gene: TRBJ2-7; v_gene: TRBV28
CDR3aa: CASSPSYAGSSGNTIYF; CDR3nt: TGCGCCAGCAGCCCCTCCTACGCAGGGAGCTCTGGAAACACCATATATTTT; d_gene: NA; abundance: NA; j_gene: TRBJ1-3; v_gene: TRBV5-1
CDR3aa: CSVSAGTSVGGEQFF; CDR3nt: TGCAGCGTGAGTGCCGGGACTAGTGTTGGAGGTGAGCAGTTCTTC; d_gene: TRBD2; abundance: NA; j_gene: TRBJ2-1; v_gene: TRBV29-1
CDR3aa: CASSLASEQYF; CDR3nt: TGTGCCAGCAGTTTAGCCTCCGAGCAGTACTTC; d_gene: NA; abundance: NA; j_gene: TRBJ2-7; v_gene: TRBV28
CDR3aa: CASSPWVGGRAYGYTF; CDR3nt: TGTGCCAGCAGCCCTTGGGTAGGGGGACGTGCCTATGGCTACACCTTC; d_gene: NA; abundance: once; j_gene: TRBJ1-2; v_gene: TRBV7-9
CDR3aa: CASSLEGPRGSYNEQFF; CDR3nt: TGTGCCAGCAGCTTGGAAGGGCCAAGGGGCTCCTACAATGAGCAGTTCTTC; d_gene: NA; abundance: NA; j_gene: TRBJ2-1; v_gene: TRBV5-4
CDR3aa: CASRQGYQPQHF; CDR3nt: TGTGCCAGCAGGCAGGGATACCAGCCCCAGCATTTT; d_gene: NA; abundance: few; j_gene: TRBJ1-5; v_gene: TRBV28
CDR3aa: CASSRRRSDEQFF; CDR3nt: TGTGCCAGCAGTAGGCGCCGGAGTGATGAGCAGTTCTTC; d_gene: NA; abundance: few; j_gene: TRBJ2-1; v_gene: TRBV2
CDR3aa: CASSQEGGLAGGPDTQYF; CDR3nt: TGTGCCAGCAGCCAAGAAGGGGGACTAGCGGGAGGGCCCGATACGCAGTATTTT; d_gene: TRBD2; abundance: NA; j_gene: TRBJ2-3; v_gene: TRBV4-2
CDR3aa: CASSYWDRDNYGYTF; CDR3nt: TGTGCCAGCAGTTACTGGGACAGGGACAACTATGGCTACACCTTC; d_gene: TRBD1; abundance: NA; j_gene: TRBJ1-2; v_gene: TRBV6-5
CDR3aa: CASSQVVAGTYEQYF; CDR3nt: TGTGCCAGCAGCCAAGTGGTCGCGGGAACCTACGAGCAGTACTTC; d_gene: NA; abundance: few; j_gene: TRBJ2-7; v_gene: TRBV7-9
CDR3aa: CASSLSPGTRADTQYF; CDR3nt: TGCGCCAGCAGCCTTTCACCCGGGACACGGGCAGATACGCAGTATTTT; d_gene: NA; abundance: few; j_gene: TRBJ2-3; v_gene: TRBV5-1
CDR3aa: CAWSAPSSGTGYGYTF; CDR3nt: TGTGCCTGGAGTGCACCGTCTTCTGGGACGGGGTATGGCTACACCTTC; d_gene: NA; abundance: NA; j_gene: TRBJ1-2; v_gene: TRBV30
CDR3aa: CASSPTGELFF; CDR3nt: TGTGCCAGCAGCCCCACCGGGGAGCTGTTTTTT; d_gene: NA; abundance: few; j_gene: TRBJ2-2; v_gene: TRBV2
CDR3aa: CASSMRVPSGYNEQFF; CDR3nt: TGTGCCAGTAGTATGAGGGTGCCTAGCGGATACAATGAGCAGTTCTTC; d_gene: TRBD2; abundance: NA; j_gene: TRBJ2-1; v_gene: TRBV19
CDR3aa: CASSLGDRGLQETQYF; CDR3nt: TGTGCCAGCAGCCTCGGGGACAGGGGCCTTCAAGAGACCCAGTACTTC; d_gene: TRBD1; abundance: NA; j_gene: TRBJ2-5; v_gene: TRBV7-9
CDR3aa: CASSFPFSGTGSGYTF; CDR3nt: TGTGCCAGCAGTTTCCCCTTCTCCGGGACAGGCTCTGGCTACACCTTC; d_gene: TRBD1; abundance: NA; j_gene: TRBJ1-2; v_gene: TRBV28
CDR3aa: CASSLRAIDTQYF; CDR3nt: TGTGCCAGCAGCTTAAGAGCCATAGATACGCAGTATTTT; d_gene: NA; abundance: NA; j_gene: TRBJ2-3; v_gene: TRBV7-6
CDR3aa: CASSYSVDRANQPQHF; CDR3nt: TGTGCCAGCAGTTACTCTGTCGACAGAGCTAATCAGCCCCAGCATTTT; d_gene: NA; abundance: NA; j_gene: TRBJ1-5; v_gene: TRBV6-5
CDR3aa: CAISDSTTDTQYF; CDR3nt: TGTGCCATCAGTGACTCTACCACAGATACGCAGTATTTT; d_gene: NA; abundance: NA; j_gene: TRBJ2-3; v_gene: TRBV10-3
CDR3aa: CASSRPGDLSYEQYF; CDR3nt: TGTGCCAGCAGTCGGCCGGGAGACCTCTCCTACGAGCAGTACTTC; d_gene: NA; abundance: NA; j_gene: TRBJ2-7; v_gene: TRBV28
CDR3aa: CASSLGTSGRASVETQYF; CDR3nt: TGTGCCAGCAGCTTGGGGACTAGCGGGAGGGCCTCAGTGGAGACCCAGTACTTC; d_gene: TRBD2; abundance: NA; j_gene: TRBJ2-5; v_gene: TRBV7-9
CDR3aa: CASSLGPNNEQFF; CDR3nt: TGTGCCAGCAGCTTAGGTCCGAACAATGAGCAGTTCTTC; d_gene: NA; abundance: NA; j_gene: TRBJ2-1; v_gene: TRBV7-2
CDR3aa: CASSLPTGGNDQPQHF; CDR3nt: TGTGCCAGCAGTCTCCCGACAGGGGGAAACGATCAGCCCCAGCATTTT; d_gene: TRBD1; abundance: NA; j_gene: TRBJ1-5; v_gene: TRBV6-6
CDR3aa: CASSSGRGDYEQYF; CDR3nt: TGCGCCAGCAGCTCCGGCCGGGGGGACTACGAGCAGTACTTC; d_gene: TRBD2; abundance: once; j_gene: TRBJ2-7; v_gene: TRBV5-1
CDR3aa: CASSPVGDYTGELFF; CDR3nt: TGCGCCAGCAGCCCCGTCGGAGACTACACCGGGGAGCTGTTTTTT; d_gene: NA; abundance: NA; j_gene: TRBJ2-2; v_gene: TRBV5-1
CDR3aa: CASSREGRGRSGANVLTF; CDR3nt: TGTGCCAGCAGTCGGGAGGGCAGGGGACGCTCTGGGGCCAACGTCCTGACTTTC; d_gene: TRBD2; abundance: NA; j_gene: TRBJ2-6; v_gene: TRBV7-8
CDR3aa: CASSQGRGEGQETQYF; CDR3nt: TGCGCCAGCAGCCAAGGCCGGGGGGAGGGGCAAGAGACCCAGTACTTC; d_gene: TRBD2; abundance: NA; j_gene: TRBJ2-5; v_gene: TRBV4-1
CDR3aa: CASSLVGGVAYEQYF; CDR3nt: TGTGCCAGCAGCTTAGTGGGAGGGGTAGCCTACGAGCAGTACTTC; d_gene: TRBD2; abundance: NA; j_gene: TRBJ2-7; v_gene: TRBV11-2
CDR3aa: CASSLYRDEQYF; CDR3nt: TGTGCCAGCAGTTTATACCGGGACGAGCAGTACTTC; d_gene: NA; abundance: NA; j_gene: TRBJ2-7; v_gene: TRBV28
CDR3aa: CASSLTDTQYF; CDR3nt: TGTGCCAGCAGCCTTACAGATACGCAGTATTTT; d_gene: NA; abundance: NA; j_gene: TRBJ2-3; v_gene: TRBV5-6
CDR3aa: CASSLPSQETQYF; CDR3nt: TGTGCCAGCAGTTTACCAAGTCAGGAGACCCAGTACTTC; d_gene: NA; abundance: few; j_gene: TRBJ2-5; v_gene: TRBV28